This T cell receptor (beta chain) originates from a study of regulatory T cells in long-lasting Graves disease. The CDR3 runs to 12 residues. The germline V gene encodes CDR1 GTSNPN and CDR2 SVGIG (reference sequence). V was shortened by 3 bases and J by 7 bases, with 12 bases between the two germline ends. Study-wide findings and caveats: TRBV28, TRBJ1-2 and TRBJ2-5 emerged as the favored segments in persistent disease. Fewer public clonotypes were shared by new patients (around 990) than by persistent patients (fewer than 3,000).

This clonotype was counted ten times or more. Its target is not known. Assembly of TCR beta libraries relied on iRepertoire HTBI primers together with Arm-PCR of CDR3 regions. TCRdb called the multiplex PCR reads again in MiXCR, with one record for every CDR3 protein. The sample records about 290,000 distinct CDR3 sequences, more than 20% being singletons. Time point described: persistent/refractory GD, antithyroid drugs over 5 years with positive TRAb. RNA extracted from PBMCs served as the sequencing template. The TCR sequence derives from a female donor with Graves disease. The rearrangement joins TRBV30 to TRBJ1-2, with D unclear. Sequenced material: peripheral blood mononuclear cells (PBMCs), taken when the disease was refractory, from a patient treated with antithyroid drugs. CDR3 nucleotide sequence: TGTGCCTGGAGGCTGGGTAGAAGTGGCTACACCTTC. As protein: CAWRLGRSGYTF.